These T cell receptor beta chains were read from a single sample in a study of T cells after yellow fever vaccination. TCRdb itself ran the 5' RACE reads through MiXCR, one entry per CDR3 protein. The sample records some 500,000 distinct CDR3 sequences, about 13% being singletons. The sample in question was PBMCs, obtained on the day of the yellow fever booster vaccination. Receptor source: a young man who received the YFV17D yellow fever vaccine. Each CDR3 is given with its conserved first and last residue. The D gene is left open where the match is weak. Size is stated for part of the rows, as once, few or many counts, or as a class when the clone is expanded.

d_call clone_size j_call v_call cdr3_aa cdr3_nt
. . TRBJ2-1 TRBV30 CAWSPRHLSYNEQFF TGTGCCTGGAGCCCAAGGCACCTCTCCTACAATGAGCAGTTCTTC
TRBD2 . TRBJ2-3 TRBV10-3 CAMRGTSVDTQYF TGTGCCATGCGCGGGACTAGCGTGGATACGCAGTATTTT
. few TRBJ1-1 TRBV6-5 CASLSWTEAFF TGTGCCAGCTTAAGCTGGACTGAAGCTTTCTTT
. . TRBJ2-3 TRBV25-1 CASSDYLRAQGSTDTQYF TGTGCCAGCAGTGACTACTTACGGGCACAGGGAAGCACAGATACGCAGTATTTT
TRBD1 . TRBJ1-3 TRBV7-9 CASSFLQGVSGNTIYF TGTGCCAGCAGCTTTCTACAGGGGGTCTCTGGAAACACCATATATTTT
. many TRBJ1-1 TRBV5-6 CASITGAFDTEAFF TGTGCCAGTATTACGGGGGCTTTCGACACTGAAGCTTTCTTT
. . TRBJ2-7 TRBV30 CAWSANYEQYF TGTGCCTGGAGTGCGAACTACGAGCAGTACTTC
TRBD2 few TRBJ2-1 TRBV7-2 CASSVGLAVNEQFF TGTGCCAGCAGCGTGGGACTAGCTGTCAATGAGCAGTTCTTC
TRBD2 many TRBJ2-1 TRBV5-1 CASSPSGRDYNEQFF TGCGCCAGCAGCCCCAGCGGGAGGGACTACAATGAGCAGTTCTTC
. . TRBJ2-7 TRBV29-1 CSALGLEQYF TGCAGCGCCTTAGGGCTCGAGCAGTACTTC
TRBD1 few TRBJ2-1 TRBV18 CASSPPPPQGKDYNEQFF TGTGCCAGCTCACCACCCCCTCCACAGGGGAAAGACTACAATGAGCAGTTCTTC
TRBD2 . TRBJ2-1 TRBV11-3 CASSLKIAGGGNEQFF TGTGCCAGCAGCTTAAAAATAGCGGGAGGGGGAAATGAGCAGTTCTTC
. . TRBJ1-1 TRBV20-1 CSARPTDWGTNTEAFF TGCAGTGCTAGACCCACCGATTGGGGGACTAACACTGAAGCTTTCTTT